This T cell receptor (beta chain) was observed in a study of T cell repertoires in cytomegalovirus infection. Study-level background: Carrying CMV and the relevant HLA type showed in public TCR beta signatures. Findings of the study overall: Carriers of CMV plus the relevant HLA were identified by cumulative public TCR beta family frequency.

In the case of this clonotype: Its antigen is still unknown.

Germline V gene lookup returns CDR1 MNHEY and CDR2 SMNVEV (reference sequence). V gave up 8 bases and J gave up 4 bases, with 20 bases separating them. The CDR3 has 15 residues. TCRdb fed the reads into MiXCR, producing one record per CDR3 protein. The profile shows roughly 250,000 distinct CDR3 sequences, 22% of them singletons. The sample consisted of CD8+ T cells from PBMCs. The sequence was obtained from a human donor in good health (CMV status not recorded). Some clones in this sample may be carry-over from other donors' samples. This rearrangement joins TRBV27 to TRBJ1-2, with D possibly being TRBD1 (6 bases). In nucleotides, the CDR3 is TGTGCCAGCTCGCTTACGGGGGGGCGCGGCTATGGCTACACCTTC. Amino acids: CASSLTGGRGYGYTF.